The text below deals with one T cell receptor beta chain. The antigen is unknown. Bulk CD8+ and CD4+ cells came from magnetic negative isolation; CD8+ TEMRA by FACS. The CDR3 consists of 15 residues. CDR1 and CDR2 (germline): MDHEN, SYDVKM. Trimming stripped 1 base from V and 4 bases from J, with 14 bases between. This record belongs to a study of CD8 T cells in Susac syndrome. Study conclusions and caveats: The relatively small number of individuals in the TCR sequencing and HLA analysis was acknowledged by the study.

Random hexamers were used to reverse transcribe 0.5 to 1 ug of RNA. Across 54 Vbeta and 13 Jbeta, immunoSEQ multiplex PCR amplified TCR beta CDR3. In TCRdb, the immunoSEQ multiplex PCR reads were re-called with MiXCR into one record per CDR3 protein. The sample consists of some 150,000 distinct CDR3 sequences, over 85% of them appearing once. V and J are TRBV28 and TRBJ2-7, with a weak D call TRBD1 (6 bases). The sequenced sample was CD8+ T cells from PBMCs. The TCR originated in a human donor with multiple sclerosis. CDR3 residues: CASSLLVGQPYEQYF. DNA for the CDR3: TGTGCCAGCAGTTTATTAGTTGGACAGCCTTACGAGCAGTACTTC.